Following are 27 T cell receptor beta chains from one sample sequenced in a study of cytomegalovirus exposure and HLA in healthy donors. The PCR employed 60 Vbeta primers together with 13 Jbeta primers. The data were produced by immunoSEQ multiplex PCR, yet TCRdb's version contains in-frame clones alone and is incomplete. The sample shows under 130,000 clones, approximately 69% of them seen only once. Sequencing was done on a sample of PBMCs. These receptor sequences come from a man aged 25-45 years in good health and CMV-seronegative.

This clone was counted between two and nine times. V usage is TRBV11-2 and J usage is TRBJ2-1; TRBD1 matches 8 bases. The junction had 10 bases not matched to a gene; V was cut back by 0 bases and J by 9 bases. Germline loops: CDR1 SGHAT, CDR2 FQNNGV. This CDR3 is 16 amino acids long. CDR3 nucleotides: TGTGCCAGCAGCTTAGATCTTGGGACAGGAGGGAGTGAGCAGTTCTTC. Protein product: CASSLDLGTGGSEQFF.

The chain links TRBV30 to TRBJ2-2; tentatively, D is TRBD2 (6 bases). Germline values: CDR1 GTSNPN, CDR2 SVGIG (reference sequence). V shed 3 bases and J shed 8 bases, with 19 bases lying between them. The CDR3 sequence is 15 residues long. In nucleotides, the CDR3 is TGTGCCTGGAGCGGGCTAGCGCGCCTACGGGGGGAGCTGTTTTTT. This gives the protein CAWSGLARLRGELFF.

The J gene is TRBJ1-2, the V gene TRBV13, with D perhaps TRBD1 (5 bases). CDR1 is PRHDT, CDR2 FYEKMQ, per germline (reference sequence). The CDR3 totals 14 residues. V was trimmed by 5 bases and J by 7 bases, leaving 17 bases between them. The CDR3 region has the DNA TGTGCCAGCAGCCTACAAGCAGGGTCCCTTGGCTACACCTTC. It codes for CASSLQAGSLGYTF.

V gene TRBV4-3 combines with J gene TRBJ2-1; 9 nucleotides match TRBD2. Per germline, CDR1 LGHNA and CDR2 YSLEER. The CDR3 sequence is 17 residues long. V dropped 1 base and J dropped 8; count of bases not matched to a gene: 12. CDR3 DNA sequence: TGCGCCAGCAGCCAAGGAGGCGGGAGGGCCCCTACAGATGAGCAGTTCTTC. Amino acid sequence: CASSQGGGRAPTDEQFF.

This chain uses TRBV25-1 with TRBJ2-7; possibly TRBD1 for D (6 bases). Germline CDR1 MGHDK, CDR2 SYGVNS. Deletions cut 4 bases from V and 2 bases from J, with 15 bases between. The CDR3 sequence is 15 residues long. CDR3 in amino acids: CASSGSTGRTYEQYF. CDR3 coding DNA: TGTGCCAGCAGTGGGTCTACAGGGCGCACCTACGAGCAGTACTTC.

The chain has TRBV4-3 and TRBJ2-3, with D unclear. The CDR3 is 15 amino acids. V lost 2 bases to trimming and J lost 1 base, with 10 bases between them. The V gene's germline CDR1 is LGHNA and CDR2 YSLEER. The DNA of the CDR3 is TGCGCCAGCAGCCAAACCCTTTTAGGCACAGATACGCAGTATTTT. Translated, it gives CASSQTLLGTDTQYF.

This clone was seen once. V gene TRBV6-5 combines with J gene TRBJ1-2, with D unclear. Trimming stripped 0 bases from V and 3 bases from J, with 14 bases between. Germline CDR1 and CDR2: MNHEY and SVGAGI. This CDR3 region has 16 residues. CDR3 coding DNA: TGTGCCAGCAGTTACTCGTCGGGGATATCGCACTATGGCTACACCTTC. This encodes CASSYSSGISHYGYTF.

V usage is TRBV28 and J usage is TRBJ2-3; D remains unclear. This CDR3 has 14 amino acids. Trimming removed 5 bases from V and 0 bases from J, with 9 bases in between. The germline V gene has CDR1 MDHEN and CDR2 SYDVKM. The CDR3 nucleotides read TGTGCCAGCAGTCCTCCGGGTAGCACAGATACGCAGTATTTT. It yields the protein CASSPPGSTDTQYF.

This clone was found a few times. The gene calls are TRBV10-3 and TRBJ2-2, with a tentative D call TRBD2 (5 bases). Looked up from germline, CDR1 is ENHRY and CDR2 is SYGVKD. CDR3 length: 13 residues. V was cut by 4 bases and J by 2 bases, with 5 bases left in between. The CDR3 region is CAISGTNTGELFF. The CDR3 nucleotides read TGTGCCATCAGTGGGACTAACACCGGGGAGCTGTTTTTT.

This clone was recorded once. This chain connects TRBV6-5 to TRBJ1-1; D is ambiguous. In germline, CDR1 is MNHEY, CDR2 SVGAGI. This CDR3 region has 14 residues. Deletions cut 0 bases from V and 4 bases from J, with 9 bases between. CDR3 in DNA: TGTGCCAGCAGTTACTCTCGACAAGGCACTGAAGCTTTCTTT. This codes for CASSYSRQGTEAFF.

This chain uses TRBV6-1 with TRBJ1-5, with D possibly being TRBD1 (5 bases). V was shortened by 3 bases and J by 0 bases, with 12 bases between the two germline ends. CDR3 length equals 16 residues. The V gene's germline CDR1 is MNHNS and CDR2 SASEGT. This CDR3 reads CASSDFETDSNQPQHF. The CDR3 coding sequence is TGTGCCAGCAGTGATTTCGAGACAGATAGCAATCAGCCCCAGCATTTT.

The rearrangement joins TRBV7-9 to TRBJ2-2; TRBD2 matches 9 bases. Germline V gene data show CDR1 as SEHNR and CDR2 as FQNEAQ (reference sequence). This CDR3 contains 16 residues. J gave up 4 bases and V 5 bases, and 8 bases lay outside the gene matches. In DNA form, the CDR3 reads TGTGCCAGCAGCCCCGCTGGGACTAGCCCCACCGGGGAGCTGTTTTTT. This translates into CASSPAGTSPTGELFF.

This clone was picked up a small number of times. DNA for the CDR3: TGTGCCAGCAGCTTAGGCAGTGATCAGGGCGGGGAGCTGTTTTTT. As protein: CASSLGSDQGGELFF. V is TRBV11-1 and J is TRBJ2-2, with TRBD1 as a possible D gene (5 bases). The germline V gene encodes CDR1 SGHAT and CDR2 FQDESV (reference sequence). The CDR3 has 15 amino acids. V dropped 1 base and J dropped 7 bases, with 13 bases sitting between them.

The chain carries TRBV27 and TRBJ2-7; D is perhaps TRBD1 (6 bases). Trimming removed 3 bases from V and 4 bases from J, with 13 bases in between. The V gene's germline CDR1 is MNHEY and CDR2 SMNVEV (reference sequence). The CDR3 is 14 amino acids. The CDR3 sequence is CASSFLTGQYEQYF. The DNA for the CDR3 is TGTGCCAGCAGTTTCTTGACAGGTCAATACGAGCAGTACTTC.

As to this clone: The same CDR3 is also encoded by other DNA sequences in this sample. The chain uses TRBV7-2 and TRBJ2-5; TRBD1 agrees at 9 bases. V gave up 0 bases and J gave up 5 bases; unmatched junction bases: 4. CDR3 length equals 15 residues. Germline CDR1 and CDR2: SGHTA and FQGNSA. CDR3 amino acids: CASSLAGQGLETQYF. The CDR3 DNA reads as TGTGCCAGCAGCTTAGCGGGACAGGGCTTGGAGACCCAGTACTTC.

The chain is built from TRBV9 and TRBJ1-1; 9 bases map to TRBD1. This CDR3 has 14 residues. The trim removed 5 bases at V and 8 bases at J, leaving 10 bases unmatched. Germline CDR1 is SGDLS and CDR2 is YYNGEE. The CDR3 region is CASRGGQGEGEAFF. The CDR3 coding sequence is TGTGCCAGCAGGGGGGGACAGGGAGAGGGAGAAGCTTTCTTT.

The chain links TRBV20-1 to TRBJ1-1; D is ambiguous. The CDR3 is made up of 11 amino acids. Germline CDR1 is DFQATT and CDR2 is SNEGSKA (reference sequence). The CDR3 DNA follows: TGCAGCTGCGAACCTAATACTGAAGCTTTCTTT. Its protein product is CSCEPNTEAFF.

The J gene is TRBJ2-7, the V gene TRBV4-3, with D maybe TRBD1 (5 bases). CDR3 size: 15 residues. Per the germline V gene, CDR1 is LGHNA and CDR2 is YSLEER. V shed 5 bases and J shed 1 base, with 15 bases lying between them. Here the CDR3 DNA reads TGCGCCAGCAGCTACTCGGTACAGGAATCCTACGAGCAGTACTTC. This translates into CASSYSVQESYEQYF.

The gene calls are TRBV11-2 and TRBJ1-4; maybe TRBD1 (6 bases). The V and J ends lost 8 bases and 0 bases respectively, with 13 bases between them. The CDR3 has 15 residues. Germline V gives CDR1 SGHAT, CDR2 FQNNGV. CDR3 bases: TGTGCCAGCGGATTGACAGGAGCAACTAATGAAAAACTGTTTTTT. This codes for CASGLTGATNEKLFF.

The V and J genes are TRBV29-1 and TRBJ1-2, with D perhaps matching TRBD1 (6 bases). The CDR3 has 12 amino acids. The germline V and J ends were trimmed by 6 bases and 4 bases, with 12 bases remaining between them. Germline loops: CDR1 SQVTM, CDR2 ANQGSEA. CDR3 coding DNA: TGCAGCGTCCAACAGGGCCCCTATGGCTACACCTTC. Amino acids: CSVQQGPYGYTF.

This clone was recorded a few times. Written as DNA, the CDR3 is TGTGCCAGCTCACCGGGACAGGGCCCTATTAACTATGGCTACACCTTC. Amino acids: CASSPGQGPINYGYTF. The chain is built from TRBV18 and TRBJ1-2, with 9 positions matching TRBD1. The CDR3 runs 16 residues. The germline CDR1 and CDR2 sequences are KGHSH and LQKENI. Trimming cost V 3 bases and J 1 base; bases outside gene matches: 6.

This clone has more than one count but fewer than ten. CDR3 in DNA: TGTGCCAGTTCAGGGGTCACTGAAGCTTTCTTT. Translated, it gives CASSGVTEAFF. The V call is TRBV19, the J call TRBJ1-1; weak D call: TRBD1 (6 bases). The CDR3 has 11 residues. Trimming took 8 bases from V and 4 from J, leaving 8 bases between them. CDR1 is LNHDA and CDR2 is SQIVND in the germline V gene (reference sequence).

This clone was detected only a few times. The J gene is TRBJ1-2, the V gene TRBV2; D perhaps matches TRBD1 (6 bases). There are 12 residues in the CDR3. The V end lost 5 bases, the J end lost 8 bases, and 12 bases lay between the germline ends. CDR1 and CDR2 from the germline V gene are SNHLY and FYNNEI. CDR3 residues: CASSIQGGGYTF. The CDR3 DNA sequence: TGTGCCAGCAGTATACAGGGAGGGGGCTACACCTTC.

This clone was detected only a few times. The genes are TRBV7-3 and TRBJ1-1, with a weak D call TRBD1 (5 bases). Trimming shortened V by 5 bases and J by 0 bases, and 10 bases separated the two germline ends. The CDR3 covers 14 residues. Germline CDR1 reads SGHTA; CDR2 reads FQGTGA. CDR3 amino acids: CASSPTAMNTEAFF. The CDR3, as DNA: TGTGCCAGCAGCCCGACAGCCATGAACACTGAAGCTTTCTTT.

The rearrangement links TRBV19 to TRBJ2-5; 8 positions match TRBD1. The germline CDR1 and CDR2 sequences are LNHDA and SQIVND (reference sequence). This CDR3 has 13 amino acids. V dropped 5 bases and J dropped 4; count of bases not matched to a gene: 3. The CDR3 loop is CASSVDRVETQYF. Here the CDR3 DNA reads TGTGCCAGTAGTGTGGACAGGGTAGAGACCCAGTACTTC.

The chain couples TRBV2 to TRBJ2-5, with 7 bases fitting TRBD2. CDR3 length: 13 amino acids. Germline trimming cut 11 bases from V and 4 bases from J; bases unmatched to any gene: 10. CDR1 is SNHLY and CDR2 is FYNNEI in the germline V gene. The CDR3 DNA follows: TGTGCCGGTTTGCGGGAGTTAGGAGAGACCCAGTACTTC. Protein: CAGLRELGETQYF.

The sample holds a few counts of this clone. The chain carries TRBV4-3 and TRBJ1-2; D is undetermined. V lost 0 bases and J 5 bases, leaving 16 bases between the germline ends. This CDR3 spans 16 amino acids. Germline values: CDR1 LGHNA, CDR2 YSLEER. CDR3: CASSQDPAVPGYGYTF. Written as DNA, the CDR3 is TGCGCCAGCAGCCAAGACCCCGCGGTTCCGGGATATGGCTACACCTTC.